The clone carrying this T cell receptor beta chain was counted only a few times. No antigen is known for it. This sample stems from a study of identical twins. Study results and limitations: Whereas memory repertoires showed no such difference, abundant cord blood beta clonotypes carried fewer insertions.

One entry per CDR3 protein, called by TCRdb with MiXCR from the 5' RACE reads. The profile shows 400,000 to 600,000 distinct CDR3 sequences, around 20% of them singletons. Looked up from germline, CDR1 is SGHAT and CDR2 is FQNNGV. This CDR3 is built from 12 residues. The germline V and J ends were trimmed by 0 bases and 9 bases, with 7 bases remaining between them. This same sample was also taken into another study, of yellow fever vaccine responses in identical twins.

V gene TRBV11-2 combines with J gene TRBJ2-3; no clear D. The material sequenced was CD4+ T cells sorted from blood. The TCR sequence derives from a woman in her late teens or twenties in good health. The CDR3 region has the DNA TGTGCCAGCAGCTTAGATTTGGGGACGCAGTATTTT. It codes for CASSLDLGTQYF.